The rows below give T cell receptor beta chains drawn from one sample of a study of response to subunit inactivated influenza vaccine. MiXCR, applied by TCRdb to the RT-PCR reads, yields one record per CDR3 protein. The sample lists some 540,000 distinct CDR3 sequences; roughly a quarter were seen once. These records were also assigned to another study, of T cells expressing NK-cell markers.

Sequences were derived from CD4+ T cells sorted from PBMCs, sampled about 13 days after vaccination. Receptors originate from a man aged 50 to 60 who received an inactivated influenza vaccine. Each CDR3 is given without its conserved first and last residue. Fields, in order: V gene, clone size, J gene, CDR3 protein. The size field is filled for only some rows; it gives once, few, many or a size class.

>TRBV2|few|TRBJ1-4
ASSERGVRGEKLF
>TRBV6-2/TRBV6-3|few|TRBJ2-7
ASSYNPSGTVPAWGDEQY
>TRBV28|NA|TRBJ2-1
ACSDPRGQGFYNEQF
>TRBV28|NA|TRBJ2-1
ASSRSGSGGSYNEQF
>TRBV7-9|few|TRBJ1-5
ASSPRDSGQPQH
>TRBV20-1|NA|TRBJ1-5
SARSGAGGMGPQH
>TRBV29-1|NA|TRBJ1-1
SGRIVTGEKAEAF
>TRBV28|few|TRBJ2-1
ASSSLLGVLGINEQF
>TRBV7-2|NA|TRBJ2-7
ASSFPSGPTYEQY
>TRBV29-1|NA|TRBJ2-4
SVDSLAKNIQY
>TRBV6-1|few|TRBJ1-4
ASRKEGPTNEKLF
>TRBV12-2|once|TRBJ2-7
ASRLVRDSHCYEQY
>TRBV30|NA|TRBJ1-2
AWSATVIYGYT
>TRBV10-3|NA|TRBJ1-1
AISPTDSVTEAF
>TRBV25-1|NA|TRBJ2-1
ASRAPGSYNEQF
>TRBV20-1|few|TRBJ1-4
SASVALNEKLF
>TRBV5-1|NA|TRBJ1-5
ASSSRGRTSNQPQH
>TRBV4-3|NA|TRBJ1-6
ASSQGPGGSNSPLH
>TRBV20-1|NA|TRBJ2-7
SASRRQGEQY
>TRBV4-3|NA|TRBJ1-3
ASSQDRAGNSGNTIY
>TRBV24-1|NA|TRBJ2-2
ATSQTANTGELF
>TRBV12-3/TRBV12-4|many|TRBJ2-5
ASSSGGLAGETQY
>TRBV4-3|NA|TRBJ2-5
ASSQDQGTSGSETQY
>TRBV5-6|NA|TRBJ2-1
ASLVQGRRFNEQF
>TRBV5-4|few|TRBJ2-1
ASSRYLGGNEQF
>TRBV24-1|NA|TRBJ2-4
ATSDPDRGDGVIQY
>TRBV19|once|TRBJ2-6
ASSRGQGATGANVLT
>TRBV20-1|NA|TRBJ2-2
SAPRGSGELF
>TRBV6-2/TRBV6-3|NA|TRBJ2-7
ASSPGGGASPLSYEQY
>TRBV12-3/TRBV12-4|NA|TRBJ1-5
ASSSRGSNQPQH
>TRBV12-3/TRBV12-4|NA|TRBJ1-1
ASRPMGTEAF
>TRBV12-3/TRBV12-4|NA|TRBJ2-1
ASSPVRDASGEQF
>TRBV20-1|NA|TRBJ2-1
SADPGLGAYNEQF
>TRBV12-3/TRBV12-4|many|TRBJ1-4
ASSLEATNEKLF
>TRBV5-1|many|TRBJ2-7
ASSLRGQGTYEQY
>TRBV25-1|NA|TRBJ1-1
ASSPRQVLNTEAF
>TRBV18|few|TRBJ2-1
ASSPLLLADNEQF
>TRBV11-2|NA|TRBJ1-2
ASSLDSSGGYT
>TRBV28|few|TRBJ1-4
ATRDTSNEKLF
>TRBV10-3|NA|TRBJ1-1
AISELGQGYTEAF
>TRBV5-5|NA|TRBJ2-3
ASSRLGQANTDTQY
>TRBV5-5|many|TRBJ2-1
ASSLGGGVAYNEQF
>TRBV20-1|few|TRBJ2-3
GGSTDTQY
>TRBV10-3|few|TRBJ2-3
AISVSGYADTQY
>TRBV29-1|NA|TRBJ2-2
SVDRGLSTGELF
>TRBV2|few|TRBJ1-4
ASSTGTGGNEKLF
>TRBV3-1|NA|TRBJ2-1
ASSQEGGGWNEQF
>TRBV5-6|few|TRBJ1-2
ASSFVAGGGYT